This TCR beta chain was captured by sequencing in a study of OX40 agonist ivuxolimab in advanced cancers. Per germline, CDR1 KGHSH and CDR2 LQKENI. This CDR3 comprises 15 residues. Trimming shortened V by 0 bases and J by 8 bases, and 13 bases separated the two germline ends. The data were produced by immunoSEQ multiplex PCR, yet TCRdb's version contains in-frame clones alone and is incomplete. The sample contains 45,000 to 60,000 clones, approximately 79% of which appear only once. This receptor was identified in an adult with an advanced solid tumor such as melanoma, head and neck, liver or kidney cancer. This chain joins TRBV18 and TRBJ1-4; D unclear. The sequencing here drew on CD4+ or CD8+ T cells sorted from blood, taken in a trial of the OX40 agonist ivuxolimab. CDR3 DNA sequence: TGTGCCAGCTCACCACCGGCCGGGGAAAAGGAAAAACTGTTTTTT. Encoded protein: CASSPPAGEKEKLFF. The full variable domain, rest sourced from reference TRBV18 and TRBJ1-4, is NAGVMQNPRHLVRRRGQEARLRCSPMKGHSHVYWYRQLPEEGLKFMVYLQKENIIDESGMPKERFSAEFPKEGPSILRIQQVVRGDSAAYFCASSPPAGEKEKLFFGSGTQLSVL.